Below, 8 T cell receptor beta chains from the same sample are listed, as sequenced in a study of Ad26.COV2.S vaccination and SARS-CoV-2 variants. Treatment in this sample: some 20 received Ad26.COV2.S at low or high dose, single or two shots; 5 received placebo; per-sample allocation not given. At day 63 after the first vaccine or placebo injection, samples were drawn. Clones were read by immunoSEQ multiplex PCR, and TCRdb kept only the in-frame ones, dropping some. The sample shows over 450,000 clones, 80% to 90% of them seen only once. Here the sequenced sample was peripheral blood, taken in a trial of Ad26.COV2.S vaccine versus placebo. The receptors come from a person aged 18 to 59 who received the Ad26.COV2.S COVID-19 vaccine or a placebo.

The chain has TRBV6-5 and TRBJ1-2, with D uncertain. This CDR3 has 15 residues. V lost 4 bases to trimming and J lost 0 bases, with 12 bases between them. Germline V gene sequence: CDR1 MNHEY, CDR2 SVGAGI. The CDR3: CASSSRRRANYGYTF. CDR3 sequence (DNA): TGTGCCAGCAGTTCCCGTCGTAGGGCTAACTATGGCTACACCTTC.

The gene calls are TRBV6-5 and TRBJ1-2, with 7 bases that match TRBD1. This CDR3 region has 12 residues. The V gene end was trimmed by 5 bases and the J gene end by 8 bases; junction bases not matched to a gene: 5. In germline, CDR1 is MNHEY, CDR2 SVGAGI. CDR3: CASSRDSGGYTF. The CDR3 DNA sequence: TGTGCCAGCAGTAGGGACAGTGGCGGCTACACCTTC.

The chain combines TRBV24-1 with TRBJ1-5; no reliable D call. V shed 2 bases and J shed 6 bases, with 4 bases lying between them. Germline CDR1 and CDR2: KGHDR and SFDVKD. The CDR3 is 12 amino acids. The CDR3 loop is CATSDSGQPQHF. CDR3 nucleotide sequence: TGTGCCACCAGTGATTCGGGTCAGCCCCAGCATTTT.

As for this clone: At one boundary the junction diverges from the germline segment, which might be a read error. The V call is TRBV7-7, the J call TRBJ2-1; no definite D call. This CDR3 has 15 amino acids. From germline, CDR1 is SSHAT and CDR2 FNYEAQ (reference sequence). The CDR3 sequence is CASSREPDSYNEQFF. CDR3 bases: TGTGCTAGCAGCAGAGAGCCGGACTCCTACAATGAGCAGTTCTTC.

The chain recombines TRBV4-1 with TRBJ1-3; 8 nucleotides align to TRBD1. The germline V gene encodes CDR1 MGHRA and CDR2 YSYEKL. V lost 8 bases, J lost 1 base, and 7 bases stayed unmatched. CDR3 size: 15 residues. CDR3 coding DNA: TGCGCCAGCGGCACAGGGGGTATGTCTGGAAACACCATATATTTT. Translating gives CASGTGGMSGNTIYF.

The chain carries TRBV19 and TRBJ2-4; TRBD2 aligns across 12 bases. From germline, CDR1 is LNHDA and CDR2 SQIVND (reference sequence). This CDR3 comprises 18 residues. V dropped 0 bases and J dropped 5; count of bases not matched to a gene: 8. The DNA of the CDR3 is TGTGCCAGTAGTATAGATCCCCCTAGCGGGGGGGCTCAAAACATTCAGTACTTC. This codes for CASSIDPPSGGAQNIQYF. Supplemented by reference TRBV19 and TRBJ2-4, the full variable domain reads DGGITQSPKYLFRKEGQNVTLSCEQNLNHDAMYWYRQDPGQGLRLIYYSQIVNDFQKGDIAEGYSVSREKKESFPLTVTSAQKNPTAFYLCASSIDPPSGGAQNIQYFGAGTRLSVL.

The chain couples TRBV10-3 to TRBJ2-2; D perhaps matches TRBD2 (6 bases). The germline V gene encodes CDR1 ENHRY and CDR2 SYGVKD. CDR3 length: 14 amino acids. V gave up 4 bases and J gave up 4 bases, with 10 bases separating them. The CDR3 region is CAISARGSTGELFF. In DNA form, the CDR3 reads TGTGCCATCAGTGCACGGGGGAGCACCGGGGAGCTGTTTTTT.

V is TRBV29-1 and J is TRBJ2-2; 11 bases are a match to TRBD2. From germline, CDR1 is SQVTM and CDR2 ANQGSEA. Trimming at V came to 1 base and at J to 3 bases, leaving 4 bases not matched to a gene. There are 16 residues in the CDR3. CDR3 bases: TGCAGCGTTGAAGGTAGCGGGAGGGAGGACACCGGGGAGCTGTTTTTT. As protein: CSVEGSGREDTGELFF.